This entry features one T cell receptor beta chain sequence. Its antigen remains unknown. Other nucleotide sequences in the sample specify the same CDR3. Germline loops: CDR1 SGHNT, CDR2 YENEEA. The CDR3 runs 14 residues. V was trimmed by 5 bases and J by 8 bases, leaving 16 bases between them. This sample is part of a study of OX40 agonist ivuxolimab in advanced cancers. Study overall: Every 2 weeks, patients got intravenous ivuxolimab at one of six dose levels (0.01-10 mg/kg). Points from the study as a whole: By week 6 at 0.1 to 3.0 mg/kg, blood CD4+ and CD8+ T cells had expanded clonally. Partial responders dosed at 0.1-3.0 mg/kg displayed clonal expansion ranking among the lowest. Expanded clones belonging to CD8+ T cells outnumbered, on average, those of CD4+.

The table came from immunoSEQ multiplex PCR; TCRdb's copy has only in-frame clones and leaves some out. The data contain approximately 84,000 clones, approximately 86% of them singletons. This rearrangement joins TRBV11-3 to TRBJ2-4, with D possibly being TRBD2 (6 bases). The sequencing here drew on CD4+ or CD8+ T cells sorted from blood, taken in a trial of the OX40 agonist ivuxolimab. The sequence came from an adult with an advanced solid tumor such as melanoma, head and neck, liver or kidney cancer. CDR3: CASSLGRSTDIQYF. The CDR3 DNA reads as TGTGCCAGCAGCCTAGGGAGGTCCACGGACATTCAGTACTTC.